A single sample gave rise to the 27 T cell receptor beta chains below, sequenced in a study of Graves' ophthalmopathy and Graves' hyperthyroidism. Investigators amplified TCR beta CDR3 regions from RNA transcripts. An opening RT-PCR round employed HTBI primers and preceded a second-round multiplex PCR. MiXCR was run by TCRdb on the multiplex PCR reads, yielding one entry per CDR3 protein. Here the sample spans roughly 1.1 million distinct CDR3 sequences, less than 45% being singletons. The sequencing input was peripheral blood or thyroid tissue (not recorded which). All receptors come from an adult man with Graves' hyperthyroidism.

This chain connects TRBV4-1 to TRBJ1-2; D is undetermined. The CDR3 has 18 amino acids. Germline V gives CDR1 MGHRA, CDR2 YSYEKL. V dropped 2 bases and J dropped 3 bases, with 22 bases sitting between them. In nucleotides, the CDR3 is TGCGCCAGCAGCCAACTCGGAAAAGTCCAACGTGAGGACTATGGCTACACCTTC. It is translated as CASSQLGKVQREDYGYTF.

Details on this clonotype: A junction boundary mismatches the germline segment, possibly from a read error. The chain carries TRBV10-3 and TRBJ1-3; no firm D call. The CDR3 has 14 amino acids. The germline gives CDR1 ENHRY, CDR2 SYGVKD. The CDR3 is CASSSLSGGSTIYF. The CDR3 DNA sequence: TGTGCCAGCAGCTCTTTGTCGGGAGGAAGCACCATATATTTT.

This clonotype was recorded at least ten times. The chain combines TRBV15 with TRBJ2-5; D gene uncertain. The CDR3 has 15 residues. V lost 3 bases and J 1 base, leaving 12 bases between the germline ends. Looked up from germline, CDR1 is LNHNV and CDR2 is YYDKDF (reference sequence). As DNA, the CDR3 is TGTGCCACCAGCAGCAGACCCCAACCCCAAGAGACCCAGTACTTC. Its translation is CATSSRPQPQETQYF.

The V call is TRBV20-1, the J call TRBJ2-5; D is undetermined. The CDR3 is 15 amino acids. The germline V gene encodes CDR1 DFQATT and CDR2 SNEGSKA (reference sequence). The germline V and J ends were trimmed by 0 bases and 4 bases, with 15 bases remaining between them. The CDR3 spells CSARDGAGVAETQYF. The CDR3 DNA sequence: TGCAGTGCTAGAGATGGAGCAGGTGTGGCAGAGACCCAGTACTTC.

There are many counts of this clonotype. V is TRBV10-3 and J is TRBJ1-4; D is unresolved. With 0 bases removed from V and 4 bases from J, the gap between germline ends came to 9 bases. This CDR3 is built from 15 residues. Germline lookup yields CDR1 ENHRY and CDR2 SYGVKD. The CDR3 reads CAISESSANNEKLFF. In DNA, the CDR3 is TGTGCCATCAGTGAGTCGTCGGCCAATAATGAAAAACTGTTTTTT.

Comment on this clonotype: The junction differs from germline at one of its ends, possibly a read error. The V and J genes are TRBV5-1 and TRBJ2-2; the D gene is possibly TRBD2 (5 bases). CDR1 and CDR2 (germline): SGHRS, YFSETQ. CDR3 size: 14 residues. The CDR3 spells CASSVTSNTGELYF. In nucleotides, the CDR3 is TGCGCCAGCAGCGTGACCTCGAACACCGGGGAGCTGTACTTC.

The chain has TRBV29-1 and TRBJ2-5, with D perhaps matching TRBD1 (6 bases). Looked up from germline, CDR1 is SQVTM and CDR2 is ANQGSEA. V was cut by 8 bases and J by 2 bases, with 18 bases left in between. The CDR3 sequence is 14 residues long. The CDR3 sequence: CSSSRQDLQETQYF. The CDR3 DNA is TGCAGCAGTTCACGACAGGATCTTCAAGAGACCCAGTACTTC.

This chain uses TRBV12-3 or TRBV12-4 with TRBJ1-5, with D tentatively TRBD1 (6 bases). This CDR3 has 16 residues. Deletions cut 3 bases from V and 2 bases from J, with 14 bases between. CDR3 nucleotides: TGTGCCAGCAGTTTCTGGGGGCTCGTCGGCAATCAGCCCCAGCATTTT. It specifies CASSFWGLVGNQPQHF.

This clonotype was observed a few times. The rearrangement links TRBV2 to TRBJ2-7; D gene unclear. V lost 7 bases, J lost 5 bases, and 21 bases lay in between. CDR3 size: 15 residues. The V gene's germline CDR1 is SNHLY and CDR2 FYNNEI. CDR3 in amino acids: CASTIGPTQVHEQYF. CDR3 nucleotides: TGTGCCAGCACCATAGGTCCGACTCAAGTCCACGAGCAGTACTTC.

This clonotype was counted at least ten times. The rearrangement uses TRBV20-1 and TRBJ1-1; tentative D call: TRBD1 (6 bases). V was shortened by 3 bases and J by 2 bases, with 10 bases between the two germline ends. The CDR3 runs to 13 residues. Germline assignment: CDR1 DFQATT and CDR2 SNEGSKA (reference sequence). The CDR3 coding sequence is TGCAGTGCTAGGCGGGACACTAACACTGAAGCTTTCTTT. Translating it yields CSARRDTNTEAFF.

This clonotype appeared a few times. V usage is TRBV3-1 and J usage is TRBJ2-7; tentative D call: TRBD2 (5 bases). With 1 base removed from V and 4 bases from J, the gap between germline ends came to 14 bases. The CDR3 has 15 residues. Germline CDR1 LGHDT, CDR2 YNNKEL (reference sequence). This chain's CDR3 is CASSQGGLRAYEQYF. CDR3 nucleotide sequence: TGTGCCAGCAGCCAAGGAGGACTCCGGGCATACGAGCAGTACTTC.

The V gene is TRBV29-1, the J gene TRBJ2-3; 7 nucleotides match TRBD1. Looked up from germline, CDR1 is SQVTM and CDR2 is ANQGSEA. V trimming: 5 bases; J trimming: 6 bases; junction bases outside the gene matches: 14. The CDR3 length is 15 residues. This CDR3 reads CSVRNRGTNTDTQYF. The CDR3 DNA is TGCAGCGTTCGCAACAGGGGTACGAACACTGATACGCAGTATTTT.

The chain carries TRBV2 and TRBJ1-1; D not resolved. The CDR3 runs 14 residues. Germline V gene lookup returns CDR1 SNHLY and CDR2 FYNNEI. With 6 bases removed from V and 1 base from J, the gap between germline ends came to 12 bases. In DNA, the CDR3 is TGTGCCAGCAGCCAAGATTTATCGAACACTGAAGCTTTCTTT. This sequence encodes CASSQDLSNTEAFF.

This clonotype was detected ten times or more. V usage is TRBV13 and J usage is TRBJ2-7; D call uncertain. CDR1 is PRHDT and CDR2 is FYEKMQ in the germline V gene (reference sequence). This CDR3 is 16 amino acids long. V was pared by 0 bases and J by 0 bases, with 12 bases between. This chain's CDR3 is CASSLGVSSGSYEQYF. The CDR3 DNA reads TGTGCCAGCAGCTTAGGGGTCAGCTCGGGCTCCTACGAGCAGTACTTC.

Worth noting for this clonotype: At one end, the junction sequence differs from germline, possibly due to a read error. This sequence joins TRBV6-5 and TRBJ2-5, with 10 bases aligning to TRBD2. Per germline, CDR1 MNHEY and CDR2 SVGAGI. The CDR3 consists of 16 residues. The CDR3 here is CTSSYSTSGFQETQYF. CDR3 nucleotides: TGTACCAGCAGTTACTCGACTAGCGGGTTCCAAGAGACCCAGTACTTC.

This clonotype was recorded only once. V is TRBV5-1 and J is TRBJ1-3; the D gene is possibly TRBD1 (5 bases). Germline loops: CDR1 SGHRS, CDR2 YFSETQ. CDR3 length equals 17 residues. Trimming took 2 bases from V and 0 from J, leaving 15 bases between them. This chain's CDR3 is CASSFTGDRSSGNTIYF. The CDR3 DNA reads TGCGCCAGCAGCTTTACCGGGGACCGGAGCTCTGGAAACACCATATATTTT.

The chain links TRBV20-1 to TRBJ1-1, with no clear D. Trimming cost V 1 base and J 5 bases, with 14 bases left between them. The CDR3 contains 14 residues. The germline gives CDR1 DFQATT, CDR2 SNEGSKA (reference sequence). The CDR3 DNA is TGCAGTGCTAGAGGGGTCCCGGGTAGGACTGAAGCTTTCTTT. It is translated as CSARGVPGRTEAFF.

Note on this clonotype: The junction departs from the called germline gene at one end, perhaps through a read error. The CDR3 here is CANSRKRESYEQYF. The CDR3 coding sequence is TGTGCCAACAGCCGAAAGAGGGAATCCTACGAGCAGTACTTC. The rearrangement uses TRBV9 and TRBJ2-7; possibly TRBD2 for D (5 bases). The CDR3 is 14 amino acids. Germline-derived CDR1 and CDR2 are SGDLS and YYNGEE.

This clonotype came up many times. The rearrangement uses TRBV7-2 and TRBJ2-7, with 9 bases identical to TRBD1. Germline CDR1 is SGHTA and CDR2 is FQGNSA. Trimming at V came to 4 bases and at J to 2 bases, leaving 6 bases not matched to a gene. The CDR3 totals 15 residues. This chain's CDR3 is CASSWGQGSTYEQYF. The CDR3, as DNA: TGTGCCAGCAGCTGGGGACAGGGTTCAACCTACGAGCAGTACTTC.

This clonotype was detected a few times. The chain has TRBV12-3 or TRBV12-4 and TRBJ2-2; TRBD2 might be the D (5 bases). Trimming shortened V by 7 bases and J by 0 bases, and 6 bases separated the two germline ends. The CDR3 consists of 13 residues. CDR3 residues: CASTSSNTGELFF. The CDR3 DNA is TGTGCCAGCACTAGCTCGAACACCGGGGAGCTGTTTTTT.

In this sample, this clonotype turned up a few times. This chain uses TRBV29-1 with TRBJ2-5; TRBD1 matches 8 bases. J gave up 5 bases and V 7 bases, and 6 bases lay outside the gene matches. The CDR3 spans 12 residues. The germline V gene has CDR1 SQVTM and CDR2 ANQGSEA. CDR3 amino acids: CSGGQGPETQYF. The DNA of the CDR3 is TGCAGCGGTGGACAGGGCCCGGAGACCCAGTACTTC.

Ten or more counts support this clonotype. The gene calls are TRBV7-9 and TRBJ1-2, with TRBD1 matching over 8 bases. Germline CDR1 and CDR2: SEHNR and FQNEAQ (reference sequence). Unmatched junction bases numbered 8, after V lost 3 bases and J lost 2 bases. The CDR3 has 16 amino acids. The CDR3 nucleotides read TGTGCCAGCAGCTTGGGACAGGATATCGACAACTATGGCTACACCTTC. As protein: CASSLGQDIDNYGYTF.

The CDR3 sequence is CATERDRADSPLHF. The CDR3 DNA reads as TGTGCCACCGAGAGGGACAGGGCTGATTCACCCCTCCACTTT. This rearrangement joins TRBV15 to TRBJ1-6, with 9 bases aligning to TRBD1. The CDR3 extends over 14 amino acids. Per the germline V gene, CDR1 is LNHNV and CDR2 is YYDKDF (reference sequence). Trimming at V came to 8 bases and at J to 8 bases, leaving 7 bases not matched to a gene.

This clonotype was seen many times. The chain carries TRBV7-8 and TRBJ2-5; D might be TRBD2 (5 bases). With 5 bases removed from V and 2 bases from J, the gap between germline ends came to 12 bases. The germline gives CDR1 SGHVS, CDR2 FQNEAQ. The CDR3 runs to 14 residues. This CDR3 is CASSRGRTQETQYF. The CDR3 DNA reads TGTGCCAGCAGCCGCGGGCGCACTCAAGAGACCCAGTACTTC. The entire variable domain, with the rest obtained from reference TRBV7-8 and TRBJ2-5, is as follows: GAGVSQSPRYKVAKRGQDVALRCDPISGHVSLFWYQQALGQGPEFLTYFQNEAQLDKSGLPSDRFFAERPEGSVSTLKIQRTQQEDSAVYLCASSRGRTQETQYFGPGTRLLVL.

The V call is TRBV5-1, the J call TRBJ2-2; 10 bases are shared with TRBD2. CDR1 and CDR2 (germline): SGHRS, YFSETQ. V dropped 7 bases and J dropped 1; count of bases not matched to a gene: 13. CDR3 length equals 18 residues. CDR3 amino acids: CASVSGLAGDLNTGELFF. The CDR3, as DNA: TGCGCCAGCGTTTCGGGGCTAGCGGGAGATTTGAACACCGGGGAGCTGTTTTTT. Drawing the rest from reference TRBV5-1 and TRBJ2-2, the complete variable domain is KAGVTQTPRYLIKTRGQQVTLSCSPISGHRSVSWYQQTPGQGLQFLFEYFSETQRNKGNFPGRFSGRQFSNSRSEMNVSTLELGDSALYLCASVSGLAGDLNTGELFFGEGSRLTVL.

The genes are TRBV10-3 and TRBJ1-1, with 8 bases lining up with TRBD1. Germline V gene sequence: CDR1 ENHRY, CDR2 SYGVKD. This CDR3 region has 13 residues. Trimming removed 6 bases from V and 4 bases from J; junction bases left unmatched: 4. CDR3 region: CAIRSGGVTEAFF. The DNA for the CDR3 is TGTGCCATCAGGTCAGGGGGCGTCACTGAAGCTTTCTTT.

Note on this clonotype: A much larger clone is a single base away; this may be a read error. CDR3 protein: CASSLGSGAWGYTF. Here the CDR3 DNA reads TGTGCCAGCAGCTTAGGGTCAGGGGCCTGGGGCTACACCTTC. This rearrangement joins TRBV11-2 to TRBJ1-2; D might be TRBD1 (6 bases). Per the germline V gene, CDR1 is SGHAT and CDR2 is FQNNGV. The V end lost 1 base, the J end lost 8 bases, and 14 bases lay between the germline ends. The CDR3 extends over 14 amino acids.